This T cell receptor beta chain was documented in a study of blood T cell repertoires in COVID-19. At the level of the study: T cells, B-cell-depleted T cells, or PBMCs provided the cDNA or gDNA that served as material.

In the study's own analysis: Amplification with reference gene primers provided the estimates of nucleated cell counts. Sequencing used immunoSEQ multiplex PCR; TCRdb keeps in-frame clones, though not all of them. The V and J calls and clone size are taken from that table; D and trimming were inferred from the DNA. The data contain 350,000 or so clones, 80% to 90% of them singletons. The receptor comes from a woman under 40 with COVID-19, enrolled during active disease. Specimen: peripheral blood.

The CDR3 nucleotides read TGTGCCAGCAGCCTCACCATGGACAGGAGCTCCTACGAGCAGTACTTC. Its translation is CASSLTMDRSSYEQYF. The chain links TRBV3-1 (or the pseudogene TRBV3-2) to TRBJ2-7; 7 nucleotides align to TRBD1. The CDR3 has 16 residues. Germline CDR1 LGHDT, CDR2 YNNKEL (reference sequence). The trim removed 4 bases at V and 0 bases at J, leaving 9 bases unmatched.